A single sample gave rise to the 21 T cell receptor beta chains below, sequenced in a study of blood T cell repertoires in COVID-19. TCRdb keeps only in-frame clones here, not all; method: immunoSEQ multiplex PCR. The table has some 83,000 clones, about 88% seen once. The material sequenced was peripheral blood. The receptors here all came from a man at least 80 years old with active or convalescent COVID-19.

This clone has more than one count but fewer than ten. V is TRBV6-5 and J is TRBJ1-1; maybe TRBD1 (5 bases). CDR3 length equals 13 residues. V was cut by 2 bases and J by 4 bases, with 8 bases left in between. Germline-derived CDR1 and CDR2 are MNHEY and SVGAGI. In DNA, the CDR3 is TGTGCCAGCAGTTACGCCAGGGCCACTGAAGCTTTCTTT. Its translation is CASSYARATEAFF.

This clone was seen a single time. The V and J genes are TRBV7-2 and TRBJ1-5, with 7 bases fitting TRBD1. The CDR3 runs to 14 residues. The germline V gene has CDR1 SGHTA and CDR2 FQGNSA. Germline trimming cut 1 base from V and 5 bases from J; bases unmatched to any gene: 2. CDR3 nucleotide sequence: TGTGCCAGCAGCTTAGGACAGGGCTATCAGCCCCAGCATTTT. Amino acid sequence: CASSLGQGYQPQHF.

V and J are TRBV10-3 and TRBJ2-3; D ambiguous. The CDR3 has 12 amino acids. V was clipped by 10 bases and J by 0 bases, with 8 bases between them. CDR1 is ENHRY and CDR2 is SYGVKD in the germline V gene. The CDR3 is CATGPSTDTQYF. CDR3 bases: TGTGCCACCGGTCCAAGCACAGATACGCAGTATTTT.

The chain joins TRBV6-2 or TRBV6-3 to TRBJ2-3; 7 nucleotides line up with TRBD2. CDR1 and CDR2 from the germline V gene are MNHEY and SVGEGT. The CDR3 is 15 amino acids. J lost 4 bases, V lost 3 bases, and 7 bases had no gene match. CDR3 loop: CASSYTAGVPDTQYF. The CDR3 DNA reads as TGTGCCAGCAGTTATACCGCGGGAGTCCCAGATACGCAGTATTTT.

The V call is TRBV5-4, the J call TRBJ2-3; 7 positions match TRBD1. This CDR3 has 15 amino acids. Germline-derived CDR1 and CDR2 are SGHNT and YYREEE (reference sequence). V trimming: 4 bases; J trimming: 1 base; junction bases outside the gene matches: 6. The CDR3 DNA is TGTGCCAGCAGCGACGGGGACAGAGGCACAGATACGCAGTATTTT. Translation: CASSDGDRGTDTQYF.

The rearrangement joins TRBV3-1 (or the pseudogene TRBV3-2) to TRBJ1-4; 8 positions match TRBD1. The CDR3 runs to 16 residues. After removal of 3 bases from V and 2 bases from J, the junction contained 5 bases not matched to a gene. CDR1 and CDR2 from the germline V gene are LGHDT and YNNKEL (reference sequence). Here the CDR3 reads CASSQYQGATNEKLFF. The CDR3 DNA sequence: TGTGCCAGCAGCCAGTACCAGGGGGCCACTAATGAAAAACTGTTTTTT.

The rearrangement uses TRBV5-1 and TRBJ1-2; the match to TRBD1 covers 7 bases. The CDR3 length is 14 residues. The V gene end was trimmed by 3 bases and the J gene end by 8 bases; junction bases not matched to a gene: 10. Germline V gene data show CDR1 as SGHRS and CDR2 as YFSETQ. Here the CDR3 DNA reads TGCGCCAGCAGCTCGACGACAGGGACAGTCGGCTACACCTTC. This translates into CASSSTTGTVGYTF.

This chain connects TRBV12-3 or TRBV12-4 to TRBJ1-2; TRBD1 matches at 7 bases. The CDR3 sequence is 13 residues long. The J segment lost 8 bases and the V segment lost 3 bases, leaving 6 bases of the junction unmatched. CDR3 amino acids: CASSFTTGWGYTF. DNA of the CDR3: TGTGCCAGCAGTTTTACGACAGGGTGGGGCTACACCTTC.

The J gene is TRBJ1-3, the V gene TRBV3-1 (or the pseudogene TRBV3-2), with TRBD1 matching over 11 bases. Germline-derived CDR1 and CDR2 are LGHDT and YNNKEL (reference sequence). The V gene end was trimmed by 6 bases and the J gene end by 3 bases; junction bases not matched to a gene: 7. CDR3 length equals 16 residues. CDR3 sequence reads: CASRPRTGGFGNTIYF. The DNA for the CDR3 is TGTGCCAGCAGACCCCGGACAGGGGGCTTTGGAAACACCATATATTTT.

The CDR3 region is CATSGTGLGGYTF. Here the CDR3 DNA reads TGTGCCACCAGTGGGACAGGGCTCGGCGGCTACACCTTC. The chain carries TRBV24-1 and TRBJ1-2; TRBD1 agrees at 8 bases. Unmatched junction bases numbered 6, after V lost 5 bases and J lost 8 bases. Germline CDR1 is KGHDR and CDR2 is SFDVKD. The CDR3 is 13 residues long.

This clone was seen only a few times. The rearrangement joins TRBV11-1 to TRBJ2-5, with 9 bases aligning to TRBD1. Per germline, CDR1 SGHAT and CDR2 FQDESV (reference sequence). V was clipped by 5 bases and J by 5 bases; unmatched bases: 3. The CDR3 runs 13 residues. CDR3 in amino acids: CASSRDRGETQYF. The DNA for the CDR3 is TGTGCCAGCAGCAGAGACAGGGGGGAGACCCAGTACTTC.

The chain employs TRBV7-2 and TRBJ2-2, with 7 bases lining up with TRBD2. Germline CDR1 SGHTA, CDR2 FQGNSA. V was clipped by 0 bases and J by 1 base; unmatched bases: 2. This CDR3 has 16 residues. CDR3 DNA sequence: TGTGCCAGCAGCTTAGCGGGCGGGGGGAACACCGGGGAGCTGTTTTTT. Amino acids: CASSLAGGGNTGELFF.

This clone was observed a single time. CDR3 DNA sequence: TGTGCCAGCTCACTGCGGGACAGGGGGAGGAACACTGAAGCTTTCTTT. As protein: CASSLRDRGRNTEAFF. The chain joins TRBV18 to TRBJ1-1, with TRBD1 matching over 11 bases. This CDR3 is built from 16 residues. The ends lost 4 bases at V and 1 base at J; junction bases unmatched: 5. Germline values: CDR1 KGHSH, CDR2 LQKENI. Together with reference TRBV18 and TRBJ1-1, the CDR3 gives the full variable domain: NAGVMQNPRHLVRRRGQEARLRCSPMKGHSHVYWYRQLPEEGLKFMVYLQKENIIDESGMPKERFSAEFPKEGPSILRIQQVVRGDSAAYFCASSLRDRGRNTEAFFGQGTRLTVV.

The rearrangement joins TRBV3-1 (or the pseudogene TRBV3-2) to TRBJ1-2; unclear D gene. Germline loops: CDR1 LGHDT, CDR2 YNNKEL (reference sequence). Trimming shortened V by 1 base and J by 5 bases, and 11 bases separated the two germline ends. CDR3 length equals 14 residues. The CDR3 here is CASSQANTIYGYTF. The CDR3 nucleotides are TGTGCCAGCAGCCAAGCGAACACAATTTATGGCTACACCTTC.

The chain uses TRBV7-2 and TRBJ2-1; 13 positions agree with TRBD2. The V gene end was trimmed by 5 bases and the J gene end by 8 bases; junction bases not matched to a gene: 6. This CDR3 is built from 15 residues. In germline, CDR1 is SGHTA, CDR2 FQGNSA. CDR3 sequence (DNA): TGTGCCAGCAGCCTCCGGACTAGCGGGGGATATGAGCAGTTCTTC. Its protein product is CASSLRTSGGYEQFF.

V is TRBV29-1 and J is TRBJ2-3; D is possibly TRBD2 (6 bases). V lost 3 bases and J 1 base, leaving 8 bases between the germline ends. The V gene's germline CDR1 is SQVTM and CDR2 ANQGSEA. The CDR3 has 13 residues. The CDR3 is CSVDSSGTDTQYF. For the CDR3, the DNA is TGCAGCGTTGATTCTAGCGGCACAGATACGCAGTATTTT.

The V gene is TRBV6-6, the J gene TRBJ2-7; 9 bases fit TRBD1. This CDR3 contains 16 residues. Germline lookup yields CDR1 MNHNY and CDR2 SVGAGI (reference sequence). Trimming at V came to 2 bases and at J to 2 bases, leaving 7 bases not matched to a gene. CDR3 residues: CASSYADRGPPYEQYV. The CDR3 region has the DNA TGTGCCAGCAGTTACGCGGACAGGGGCCCCCCCTACGAGCAGTACGTC.

The CDR3 coding sequence is TGCGCCAGCAGCTTGTACGCAGGGTGGGATCAGCCCCAGCATTTT. Protein product: CASSLYAGWDQPQHF. The J gene is TRBJ1-5, the V gene TRBV5-1; maybe TRBD1 (5 bases). CDR1 and CDR2 (germline): SGHRS, YFSETQ. The CDR3 sequence is 15 residues long. V dropped 1 base and J dropped 5 bases, with 13 bases sitting between them. Filled out from reference TRBV5-1 and TRBJ1-5, the complete variable domain reads KAGVTQTPRYLIKTRGQQVTLSCSPISGHRSVSWYQQTPGQGLQFLFEYFSETQRNKGNFPGRFSGRQFSNSRSEMNVSTLELGDSALYLCASSLYAGWDQPQHFGDGTRLSIL.

This chain uses TRBV19 with TRBJ1-3, with D perhaps TRBD1 (5 bases). The length of the CDR3 is 15 residues. Germline V lookup: CDR1 LNHDA, CDR2 SQIVND (reference sequence). V was clipped by 3 bases and J by 4 bases, with 13 bases between them. The CDR3 reads CASSMGGESGNTIYF. The CDR3 DNA reads as TGTGCCAGTAGTATGGGGGGGGAATCGGGAAACACCATATATTTT. The full variable domain, completed using reference TRBV19 and TRBJ1-3, is DGGITQSPKYLFRKEGQNVTLSCEQNLNHDAMYWYRQDPGQGLRLIYYSQIVNDFQKGDIAEGYSVSREKKESFPLTVTSAQKNPTAFYLCASSMGGESGNTIYFGEGSWLTVV.

The chain recombines TRBV5-5 with TRBJ2-5, with TRBD2 matching over 10 bases. With V trimmed by 5 bases and J by 1 base, 8 bases remained unmatched. The CDR3 length is 16 residues. Germline V gives CDR1 SGHKS, CDR2 YYEKEE (reference sequence). The CDR3 loop is CASRRAGGPAQETQYF. The CDR3 DNA sequence: TGTGCCAGCAGACGAGCGGGGGGGCCGGCCCAAGAGACCCAGTACTTC.

The chain has TRBV6-5 and TRBJ1-2; D not resolved. Between the trimmed V and J ends, which lost 7 bases and 3 bases, there was a span of 18 bases. Germline V lookup: CDR1 MNHEY, CDR2 SVGAGI. The CDR3 has 15 residues. For the CDR3, the DNA is TGTGCCAGCAACCTGCGTCGCGGGGTCTACTATGGCTACACCTTC. Its protein is CASNLRRGVYYGYTF.